The 20 T cell receptor beta chains below were found in one sample sequenced in a study of OX40 agonist ivuxolimab in advanced cancers. This table comes from immunoSEQ multiplex PCR, and its TCRdb copy is limited to in-frame clones, with some not included. The repertoire holds over 80,000 clones, with approximately 91% as singletons. Sample: CD4+ or CD8+ T cells sorted from blood, taken in a trial of the OX40 agonist ivuxolimab. Receptors were obtained from an adult with an advanced solid tumor such as melanoma, head and neck, liver or kidney cancer.

The J gene is TRBJ2-3, the V gene TRBV5-1; TRBD2 is a possible D gene (6 bases). The germline V gene encodes CDR1 SGHRS and CDR2 YFSETQ. The CDR3 totals 16 residues. V was shortened by 6 bases and J by 0 bases, with 17 bases between the two germline ends. CDR3 loop: CASTPPGGMSTDTQYF. The CDR3, as DNA: TGCGCCAGCACCCCCCCTGGCGGGATGAGCACAGATACGCAGTATTTT.

The chain couples TRBV18 to TRBJ2-5, with D maybe TRBD1 (5 bases). V was shortened by 1 base and J by 3 bases, with 15 bases between the two germline ends. The CDR3 runs to 16 residues. Germline V CDR1 and CDR2: KGHSH, LQKENI. Here the CDR3 DNA reads TGTGCCAGCTCACCACTAGGCCGGACACCCAAAGAGACCCAGTACTTC. This encodes CASSPLGRTPKETQYF.

V is TRBV7-2 and J is TRBJ2-3; no firm D call. The CDR3 runs to 14 residues. V was pared by 0 bases and J by 2 bases, with 6 bases between. Germline V gene lookup returns CDR1 SGHTA and CDR2 FQGNSA. The CDR3 protein is CASSLAVATDTQYF. CDR3 DNA sequence: TGTGCCAGCAGCTTAGCGGTCGCCACAGATACGCAGTATTTT.

The chain links TRBV10-3 to TRBJ1-2; D is perhaps TRBD1 (5 bases). This CDR3 has 13 residues. Germline lookup yields CDR1 ENHRY and CDR2 SYGVKD. V was pared by 4 bases and J by 7 bases, with 13 bases between. The CDR3, as DNA: TGTGCCATCAGTGGACAGATTCTGGGTGGCTACACCTTC. Its protein is CAISGQILGGYTF.

This chain joins TRBV13 and TRBJ1-1, with 8 bases matching TRBD1. The CDR3 contains 14 residues. V lost 3 bases to trimming and J lost 4 bases; unmatched junction nucleotides: 4. Germline loops: CDR1 PRHDT, CDR2 FYEKMQ (reference sequence). The CDR3: CASSFQTGVTEAFF. CDR3 nucleotide sequence: TGTGCCAGCAGCTTTCAGACAGGGGTCACTGAAGCTTTCTTT.

This chain links TRBV7-8 with TRBJ2-5; D uncertain. This CDR3 spans 13 amino acids. From germline, CDR1 is SGHVS and CDR2 FQNEAQ. Between the trimmed V and J ends, which lost 0 bases and 5 bases, there was a span of 7 bases. CDR3 sequence (DNA): TGTGCCAGCAGCTTAGCTGGGGTGGAGACCCAGTACTTC. This gives the protein CASSLAGVETQYF.

The rearrangement joins TRBV27 to TRBJ2-1; tentatively, D is TRBD2 (6 bases). CDR3 length equals 14 residues. The ends were cut back, 3 bases at V and 9 bases at J, with 15 bases in the middle. Germline V gives CDR1 MNHEY, CDR2 SMNVEV (reference sequence). The CDR3 region is CASSFMGGAVEQFF. The CDR3 bases are TGTGCCAGCAGTTTTATGGGGGGAGCGGTTGAGCAGTTCTTC.

The chain carries TRBV11-2 and TRBJ1-1, with D possibly TRBD1 on 5 matching bases. This CDR3 is built from 14 residues. Germline values: CDR1 SGHAT, CDR2 FQNNGV. Trimming took off 5 bases at V and 1 base at J, with 11 bases between the two ends. In DNA form, the CDR3 reads TGTGCCAGCAGCCGCAATCAGGGGAACACTGAAGCTTTCTTT. This sequence encodes CASSRNQGNTEAFF.

The chain uses TRBV7-2 and TRBJ1-2; possible D gene TRBD1, 5 bases. The CDR3 runs 13 residues. Germline-derived CDR1 and CDR2 are SGHTA and FQGNSA. The ends were cut back, 5 bases at V and 8 bases at J, with 15 bases in the middle. CDR3 amino acids: CASSHAQGTGYTF. CDR3 sequence (DNA): TGTGCCAGCAGCCACGCCCAGGGTACCGGCTACACCTTC.

The CDR3 sequence: CASSLTTSDEQFF. The CDR3 DNA reads as TGTGCCAGCAGTTTAACTACTTCGGATGAGCAGTTCTTC. V is TRBV28 and J is TRBJ2-1; no reliable D call. Germline CDR1 is MDHEN and CDR2 is SYDVKM. CDR3 size: 13 residues. V lost 2 bases to trimming and J lost 8 bases, with 10 bases between them.

This sequence joins TRBV18 and TRBJ1-3, with 7 bases fitting TRBD1. Germline V CDR1 and CDR2: KGHSH, LQKENI. CDR3 length equals 16 residues. With 5 bases clipped from V and 0 bases from J, the junction kept 7 bases outside the gene matches. The CDR3 DNA is TGTGCCAGCTCATCAGCAGGGGGACCCTCTGGAAACACCATATATTTT. This translates into CASSSAGGPSGNTIYF.

The chain is built from TRBV25-1 and TRBJ1-1; D is ambiguous. V shed 4 bases and J shed 2 bases, with 2 bases lying between them. This CDR3 is 11 amino acids long. The V gene's germline CDR1 is MGHDK and CDR2 SYGVNS. CDR3 DNA: TGTGCCAGCAGTGTAAACACTGAAGCTTTCTTT. It specifies CASSVNTEAFF. Using reference TRBV25-1 and TRBJ1-1 for the parts outside the CDR3, the full variable domain is EADIYQTPRYLVIGTGKKITLECSQTMGHDKMYWYQQDPGMELHLIHYSYGVNSTEKGDLSSESTVSRIRTEHFPLTLESARPSHTSQYLCASSVNTEAFFGQGTRLTVV.

The rearrangement links TRBV2 to TRBJ1-1, with D hard to call. Looked up from germline, CDR1 is SNHLY and CDR2 is FYNNEI. This CDR3 has 14 residues. V was shortened by 5 bases and J by 1 base, with 11 bases between the two germline ends. The DNA of the CDR3 is TGTGCCAGCAGTCGGAGCCCCGGGAACACTGAAGCTTTCTTT. Residues: CASSRSPGNTEAFF.

To note about this clone: Other DNA sequences in this sample translate to the same CDR3. The rearrangement joins TRBV5-1 to TRBJ1-1; the D is unclear. Trimming stripped 0 bases from V and 1 base from J, with 7 bases between. This CDR3 is built from 14 residues. Germline values: CDR1 SGHRS, CDR2 YFSETQ. The CDR3 loop reads CASSLGGGNTEAFF. Written as DNA, the CDR3 is TGCGCCAGCAGCTTGGGTGGAGGGAACACTGAAGCTTTCTTT.

CDR3 residues: CASSLALDPWGEKLFF. The CDR3, as DNA: TGTGCCAGCAGCTTAGCCCTAGACCCTTGGGGGGAAAAACTGTTTTTT. The chain employs TRBV11-2 and TRBJ1-4, with a possible D match to TRBD1 (5 bases). In germline, CDR1 is SGHAT, CDR2 FQNNGV. This CDR3 has 16 amino acids. V lost 1 base and J lost 8, with 17 bases in between.

A word on this clone: The identical CDR3 is also encoded by other nucleotide sequences in the sample. This chain uses TRBV11-2 with TRBJ2-3, with 13 positions matching TRBD2. This CDR3 is 16 amino acids long. J gave up 5 bases and V 5 bases, and 7 bases lay outside the gene matches. The germline V gene encodes CDR1 SGHAT and CDR2 FQNNGV. The CDR3 DNA is TGTGCCAGCAGCCTTCTGACTAGCGGGAGGCGAGATACGCAGTATTTT. Translated: CASSLLTSGRRDTQYF.

V gene TRBV18 combines with J gene TRBJ1-3; D may be TRBD1 (6 bases). The germline gives CDR1 KGHSH, CDR2 LQKENI. Trimming cost V 3 bases and J 0 bases, with 15 bases left between them. CDR3 size: 17 residues. In nucleotides, the CDR3 is TGTGCCAGCTCACCGTGGATGCAGGGGCCCTCTGGAAACACCATATATTTT. It encodes CASSPWMQGPSGNTIYF.

The chain joins TRBV4-2 to TRBJ1-6, with 8 bases aligning to TRBD1. J gave up 7 bases and V 2 bases, and 22 bases lay outside the gene matches. Germline V gene data show CDR1 as LGHNA and CDR2 as YNFKEQ. The CDR3 is 21 amino acids. The CDR3 protein is CASSQQSRQGMTSAVNSPLHF. The CDR3 DNA reads TGTGCCAGCAGCCAACAATCACGACAGGGGATGACTTCGGCCGTAAATTCACCCCTCCACTTT.

This chain uses TRBV5-1 with TRBJ2-7; D ambiguous. CDR1 and CDR2 (germline): SGHRS, YFSETQ. V lost 3 bases to trimming and J lost 0 bases, with 4 bases between them. This CDR3 spans 12 amino acids. CDR3 in amino acids: CASSYSSYEQYF. The CDR3 coding sequence is TGCGCCAGCAGCTACAGCTCCTACGAGCAGTACTTC.

The chain joins TRBV30 to TRBJ2-3; TRBD2 aligns across 9 bases. The J segment lost 7 bases and the V segment lost 3 bases, leaving 5 bases of the junction unmatched. Looked up from germline, CDR1 is GTSNPN and CDR2 is SVGIG (reference sequence). CDR3 size: 13 residues. The DNA for the CDR3 is TGTGCCTGGAGAATAGCGGGAGCTAATACGCAGTATTTT. It encodes CAWRIAGANTQYF.